This T cell receptor (beta chain) was captured in a study of post-analysis software for immune sequencing data. Findings and limits, study-wide: Comparison of patients with controls showed about 5 TRBV segments more frequent in patients, TRBV5-6, TRBV5-1 and TRBV20-1 among them.

CDR1 and CDR2 from the germline V gene are LGHNA and YSLEER. Trimming cost V 0 bases and J 10 bases; bases outside gene matches: 13. This CDR3 is 18 amino acids long. Unique molecular identifiers were built into the TCR beta cDNA libraries. Starting from roughly 1.1 to 9.2 million T cells, the study yielded 460,000 or so cDNA molecules. From the PCR reads, TCRdb called clonotypes with MiXCR, one entry per CDR3 protein. The sample carries hundreds of thousands of distinct CDR3 sequences, roughly 29% recorded once. A note on this clonotype: Its cognate antigen is unknown.

This TCR came from a girl aged 5-17 years with multiple sclerosis. Sequencing input: blood. This chain links TRBV4-3 with TRBJ2-1; 12 bases are shared with TRBD2. CDR3 sequence reads: CASSQDVVASGGGGEQFF. CDR3 DNA sequence: TGCGCCAGCAGCCAAGACGTGGTGGCTAGCGGGGGGGGAGGGGAGCAGTTCTTC.